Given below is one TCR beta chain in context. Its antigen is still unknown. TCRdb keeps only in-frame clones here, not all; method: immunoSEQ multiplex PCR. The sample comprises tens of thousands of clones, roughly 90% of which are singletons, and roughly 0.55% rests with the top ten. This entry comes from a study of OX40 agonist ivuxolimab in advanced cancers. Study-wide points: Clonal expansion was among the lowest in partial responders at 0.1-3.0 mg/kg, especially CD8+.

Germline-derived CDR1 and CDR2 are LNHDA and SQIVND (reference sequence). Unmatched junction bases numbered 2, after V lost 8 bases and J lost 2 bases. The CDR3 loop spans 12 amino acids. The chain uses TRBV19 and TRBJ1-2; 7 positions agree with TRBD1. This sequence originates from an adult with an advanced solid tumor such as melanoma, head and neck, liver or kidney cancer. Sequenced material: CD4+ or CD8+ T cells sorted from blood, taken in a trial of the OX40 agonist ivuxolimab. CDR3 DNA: TGTGCCAGTCAGGGACAGAACTATGGCTACACCTTC. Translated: CASQGQNYGYTF.